The 29 T cell receptor beta chains below were found in one sample sequenced in a study of memory CD4+ T cells and cytomegalovirus serostatus. The sort gate was single viable CD3+CD4+CD8-CD45RO+ cells for memory CD4+ T cells. Profiled with immunoSEQ multiplex PCR; TCRdb holds only in-frame clones, not every one. The sample records tens of thousands of clones, more than 65% being singletons. Material: memory CD4+ T cells from blood. These TCRs come from an adult in good health and CMV-seronegative.

On this clone itself: The junction differs from germline at one of its ends, possibly a read error. CDR3 sequence reads: CASSSMGGGGYKQYF. CDR3 in DNA: TGTGCCAGCAGCTCCATGGGGGGTGGAGGCTACAAGCAGTACTTC. V usage is TRBV11-3 and J usage is TRBJ2-7; D perhaps matches TRBD2 (6 bases). The CDR3 runs 15 residues. In germline, CDR1 is SGHNT, CDR2 YENEEA.

V and J are TRBV19 and TRBJ2-7; TRBD1 might be the D (6 bases). CDR1 and CDR2 from the germline V gene are LNHDA and SQIVND (reference sequence). V shed 5 bases and J shed 6 bases, with 14 bases lying between them. This CDR3 comprises 13 residues. CDR3 nucleotide sequence: TGTGCCAGTAGTCAGACAGGACTTCGCGAGCAGTACTTC. It encodes CASSQTGLREQYF.

The chain recombines TRBV27 with TRBJ1-6; 12 bases agree with TRBD1. The V segment lost 5 bases and the J segment 11 bases; nucleotides outside the gene matches: 4. Germline CDR1 MNHEY, CDR2 SMNVEV (reference sequence). The CDR3 is 14 residues long. CDR3 bases: TGTGCCAGCAGTACCGGGACAGGGGGCCCACCCCTCCACTTT. Its protein product is CASSTGTGGPPLHF.

The chain links TRBV19 to TRBJ1-5; D remains ambiguous. Germline V gene lookup returns CDR1 LNHDA and CDR2 SQIVND (reference sequence). V dropped 4 bases and J dropped 6 bases, with 10 bases sitting between them. CDR3 length equals 13 residues. CDR3 sequence: CASSTLEGQPQHF. DNA for the CDR3: TGTGCCAGTAGTACTCTAGAGGGTCAGCCCCAGCATTTT.

In DNA form, the CDR3 reads TGTGCCAGCACAAGAGACAGCTATGGCTACACCTTC. Protein product: CASTRDSYGYTF. This chain uses TRBV6-1 with TRBJ1-2; a weak D match, TRBD1 (5 bases). Trimming pared 7 bases from V and 4 bases from J, leaving 10 bases between. The CDR3 runs to 12 residues. Germline V lookup: CDR1 MNHNS, CDR2 SASEGT.

This clone was picked up a small number of times. CDR3 coding DNA: TGTGCCAGCAGCTTAAGAGGGACGAACACTGAAGCTTTCTTT. Amino acid sequence: CASSLRGTNTEAFF. V gene TRBV11-3 combines with J gene TRBJ1-1; possibly TRBD1 for D (5 bases). This CDR3 has 14 residues. The ends were cut back, 2 bases at V and 1 base at J, with 8 bases in the middle. Looked up from germline, CDR1 is SGHNT and CDR2 is YENEEA.

This clone came up many times. This CDR3 is CASSIGAGGKHNQPQHF. CDR3 DNA sequence: TGTGCCAGTAGTATAGGGGCTGGCGGAAAGCACAATCAGCCCCAGCATTTT. The chain carries TRBV19 and TRBJ1-5, with D unresolved. Trimming left V 1 base short and J 3 bases short, with 16 bases between. Germline CDR1 reads LNHDA; CDR2 reads SQIVND (reference sequence). The CDR3 runs 17 residues.

The V and J genes are TRBV4-2 and TRBJ1-2; 10 bases match TRBD1. Per germline, CDR1 LGHNA and CDR2 YNFKEQ. The CDR3 runs 14 residues. V shed 1 base, J shed 6 bases, and the junction held 2 bases outside the gene matches. CDR3 in DNA: TGTGCCAGCAGCCAAGCCGGACAGGGGGATGGCTACACCTTC. Amino acid sequence: CASSQAGQGDGYTF.

DNA for the CDR3: TGTGCCAGCAGTGTTGTCACAGGGGGCGCTAGCTATGGCTACACCTTC. This encodes CASSVVTGGASYGYTF. The chain joins TRBV28 to TRBJ1-2; 9 bases agree with TRBD1. Germline assignment: CDR1 MDHEN and CDR2 SYDVKM. The CDR3 sequence is 16 residues long. V was clipped by 5 bases and J by 4 bases; unmatched bases: 11.

The chain links TRBV5-1 to TRBJ1-1, with D perhaps TRBD1 (6 bases). The germline V gene encodes CDR1 SGHRS and CDR2 YFSETQ. CDR3 length: 14 residues. Between the trimmed V and J ends, which lost 4 bases and 6 bases, there was a span of 16 bases. CDR3 in DNA: TGCGCCAGCAGCACGTGGATACAGGGATCTGAAGCTTTCTTT. Encoded protein: CASSTWIQGSEAFF. Combining the CDR3 with reference TRBV5-1 and TRBJ1-1 gives the whole variable domain KAGVTQTPRYLIKTRGQQVTLSCSPISGHRSVSWYQQTPGQGLQFLFEYFSETQRNKGNFPGRFSGRQFSNSRSEMNVSTLELGDSALYLCASSTWIQGSEAFFGQGTRLTVV.

The chain combines TRBV5-6 with TRBJ1-6; 8 positions match TRBD1. V shed 4 bases and J 10 bases; nucleotides not matched to a gene: 10. Per the germline V gene, CDR1 is SGHDT and CDR2 is YYEEEE. CDR3 size: 15 residues. The DNA of the CDR3 is TGTGCCAGCAGCGGTTTGACAGGGGTGGAATCACCCCTCCACTTT. Translating it yields CASSGLTGVESPLHF.

V gene TRBV6-1 combines with J gene TRBJ2-5, with D possibly matching TRBD1 (5 bases). The CDR3 loop spans 13 amino acids. V was cut by 6 bases and J by 5 bases, with 13 bases left in between. CDR1 and CDR2 from the germline V gene are MNHNS and SASEGT. The CDR3 loop is CASRRVAGETQYF. As DNA, the CDR3 is TGTGCCAGCAGAAGGGTTGCAGGGGAGACCCAGTACTTC.

The CDR3 region has the DNA TGTGCCAGCAATAGGGGACTAGCGGGACAAGAGACCCAGTACTTC. Encoded protein: CASNRGLAGQETQYF. The rearrangement uses TRBV6-1 and TRBJ2-5; 13 bases align to TRBD2. This CDR3 is built from 15 residues. CDR1 and CDR2 from the germline V gene are MNHNS and SASEGT. V trimming: 7 bases; J trimming: 2 bases; junction bases outside the gene matches: 4.

This clone was recorded only once. The chain combines TRBV28 with TRBJ2-1; D not certain. Trimming removed 5 bases at V and 5 bases at J, with 4 bases between. This CDR3 region has 11 residues. In germline, CDR1 is MDHEN, CDR2 SYDVKM. The CDR3 DNA sequence: TGTGCCAGCAGTCTAAACAATGAGCAGTTCTTC. Protein product: CASSLNNEQFF.

V is TRBV11-2 and J is TRBJ2-7, with D possibly called TRBD1 or TRBD2 (5 bases each). This CDR3 is 15 amino acids long. Trimming cost V 5 bases and J 1 base, with 15 bases left between them. CDR1 is SGHAT, CDR2 FQNNGV, per germline. CDR3 DNA sequence: TGTGCCAGCAGCCCTAGCCGGGGACGGTCCTACGAGCAGTACTTC. Translating it yields CASSPSRGRSYEQYF.

This chain uses TRBV6-1 with TRBJ1-1, with 8 bases fitting TRBD1. Germline CDR1 MNHNS, CDR2 SASEGT. Trimming took 1 base from V and 5 from J; bases not matched to a gene: 3. The CDR3 covers 14 residues. The CDR3 DNA is TGTGCCAGCAGTGAAGGGACAGGGCGGACTGAAGCTTTCTTT. Translation gives CASSEGTGRTEAFF.

V is TRBV19 and J is TRBJ1-2, with 9 bases that match TRBD1. This CDR3 has 16 amino acids. Per the germline V gene, CDR1 is LNHDA and CDR2 is SQIVND (reference sequence). V dropped 4 bases and J dropped 4; count of bases not matched to a gene: 10. CDR3 loop: CASSTEGTGLLYGYTF. In DNA, the CDR3 is TGTGCCAGTAGTACCGAAGGGACAGGGCTTCTCTATGGCTACACCTTC.

The chain couples TRBV11-2 to TRBJ2-3, with D maybe TRBD1 (6 bases). CDR1 SGHAT and CDR2 FQNNGV come from the germline V gene. The CDR3 sequence is 17 residues long. Between the trimmed V and J ends, which lost 4 bases and 6 bases, there was a span of 23 bases. Here the CDR3 reads CASSSYLGASGKDTQYF. CDR3 sequence (DNA): TGTGCCAGCAGCTCCTACTTGGGGGCATCCGGTAAGGATACGCAGTATTTT.

The CDR3 region has the DNA TGCAGCGGCCGAGCTGGAGGGGATACGCAGTATTTT. It yields the protein CSGRAGGDTQYF. The chain is built from TRBV29-1 and TRBJ2-3; possible D gene TRBD2, 6 bases. V lost 7 bases and J 6 bases, leaving 14 bases between the germline ends. Germline CDR1 reads SQVTM; CDR2 reads ANQGSEA. The CDR3 loop spans 12 amino acids.

This clone was observed once. The V and J genes are TRBV7-9 and TRBJ2-5; 7 bases line up with TRBD2. This CDR3 region has 13 residues. Germline trimming cut 3 bases from V and 10 bases from J; bases unmatched to any gene: 8. Looked up from germline, CDR1 is SEHNR and CDR2 is FQNEAQ (reference sequence). The CDR3 reads CASSLGRGVDQYF. In DNA, the CDR3 is TGTGCCAGCAGCTTGGGCCGGGGGGTGGACCAGTACTTC.

This clone was recorded once. V gene TRBV5-1 combines with J gene TRBJ2-3; D is undetermined. The CDR3 extends over 14 amino acids. Germline V gene lookup returns CDR1 SGHRS and CDR2 YFSETQ. The V end was cut by 1 base, the J end by 0 bases, with 6 bases between. The CDR3: CASSLRTSTDTQYF. As DNA, the CDR3 is TGCGCCAGCAGCTTGAGAACTAGCACAGATACGCAGTATTTT.

This sequence joins TRBV7-2 and TRBJ2-5; D unclear. The CDR3 is 13 residues long. V lost 5 bases and J 2 bases, leaving 9 bases between the germline ends. Germline V lookup: CDR1 SGHTA, CDR2 FQGNSA. The CDR3 spells CASSPSLQETQYF. CDR3 DNA sequence: TGTGCCAGCAGCCCCAGCCTTCAAGAGACCCAGTACTTC.

This clone was seen once. The chain carries TRBV5-1 and TRBJ2-3; D call uncertain. CDR1 and CDR2 from the germline V gene are SGHRS and YFSETQ. The CDR3 loop spans 12 amino acids. Between the trimmed V and J ends, which lost 4 bases and 6 bases, there was a span of 9 bases. The CDR3 spells CASSHRIDTQYF. DNA of the CDR3: TGCGCCAGCAGCCACCGGATCGATACGCAGTATTTT.

This chain joins TRBV6-6 and TRBJ2-7, with D possibly matching TRBD1 (5 bases). V gave up 5 bases and J gave up 7 bases, with 12 bases separating them. Germline V lookup: CDR1 MNHNY, CDR2 SVGAGI (reference sequence). The CDR3 is 12 amino acids. CDR3: CASSPQAGEQYF. The DNA of the CDR3 is TGTGCCAGCAGTCCACAGGCTGGAGAGCAGTACTTC.

The chain has TRBV28 and TRBJ2-7; D might be TRBD1 (6 bases). The V gene lost 6 bases and the J gene lost 3 bases, with 12 bases spanning the gap. The germline V gene has CDR1 MDHEN and CDR2 SYDVKM. The CDR3 is 13 amino acids. The CDR3 DNA sequence: TGTGCCAGCAGGGGGACACCGGGCTACGAGCAGTACTTC. Its translation is CASRGTPGYEQYF. The variable domain in full, completed from reference TRBV28 and TRBJ2-7, reads DVKVTQSSRYLVKRTGEKVFLECVQDMDHENMFWYRQDPGLGLRLIYFSYDVKMKEKGDIPEGYSVSREKKERFSLILESASTNQTSMYLCASRGTPGYEQYFGPGTRLTVT.

The rearrangement uses TRBV6-1 and TRBJ1-2, with D possibly matching TRBD1 (6 bases). The ends were cut back, 4 bases at V and 5 bases at J, with 20 bases in the middle. The CDR3 is 16 residues long. Germline V gene sequence: CDR1 MNHNS, CDR2 SASEGT. CDR3 DNA: TGTGCCAGCAGTGGCCCCCGGCAGGGGCTAGAATATGGCTACACCTTC. Protein sequence: CASSGPRQGLEYGYTF.

In its sample, this clone was seen a few times. The chain links TRBV20-1 to TRBJ1-2, with D unresolved. CDR3 length: 10 residues. V dropped 6 bases and J dropped 10 bases, with 12 bases sitting between them. Germline V gene data show CDR1 as DFQATT and CDR2 as SNEGSKA (reference sequence). CDR3 loop: CSALPGSYTF. The CDR3, as DNA: TGCAGTGCCCTACCGGGGTCCTACACCTTC.

Concerning this clone: Germline is not matched at one junction end, which may reflect a read error. The rearrangement links TRBV6-6 to TRBJ1-2; 12 positions agree with TRBD1. The CDR3 loop spans 13 amino acids. The germline gives CDR1 MNHNY, CDR2 SVGAGI (reference sequence). The CDR3 nucleotides are TGTGCCACGTTCCCGGGACAGGGGGCCCTCCTTGCCTTC. Residues: CATFPGQGALLAF.

The chain couples TRBV5-6 to TRBJ1-2, with D perhaps matching TRBD1 (5 bases). The CDR3 runs 14 residues. Per germline, CDR1 SGHDT and CDR2 YYEEEE. V was pared by 7 bases and J by 5 bases, with 18 bases between. The CDR3 coding sequence is TGTGCCAGCGTCACACCGACAGAACAATATGGCTACACCTTC. It specifies CASVTPTEQYGYTF. Full variable domain (missing parts from reference TRBV5-6 and TRBJ1-2): DAGVTQSPTHLIKTRGQQVTLRCSPKSGHDTVSWYQQALGQGPQFIFQYYEEEERQRGNFPDRFSGHQFPNYSSELNVNALLLGDSALYLCASVTPTEQYGYTFGSGTRLTVV.